This TCR beta chain was retrieved from a study of blood T cell repertoires in COVID-19. V shed 3 bases and J 1 base; nucleotides not matched to a gene: 15. There are 18 residues in the CDR3. Germline values: CDR1 SGHRS, CDR2 YFSETQ. Sequencing used immunoSEQ multiplex PCR; TCRdb keeps in-frame clones, though not all of them. The profile covers more than 55,000 clones, with over 75% appearing a single time and about 22% taken by the ten largest. Sequencing was performed on peripheral blood. V usage is TRBV5-1 and J usage is TRBJ2-5, with 7 positions matching TRBD1. The sequence derives from an elderly man with active or convalescent COVID-19. The CDR3 protein is CASSYPGGRFSGQETQYF. The CDR3 DNA is TGCGCCAGCAGCTACCCAGGGGGAAGGTTTTCGGGCCAAGAGACCCAGTACTTC. The whole variable domain, remainder taken from reference TRBV5-1 and TRBJ2-5, is KAGVTQTPRYLIKTRGQQVTLSCSPISGHRSVSWYQQTPGQGLQFLFEYFSETQRNKGNFPGRFSGRQFSNSRSEMNVSTLELGDSALYLCASSYPGGRFSGQETQYFGPGTRLLVL.